A selection of T cell receptor beta chains follows, all from one sample in a study of HIV-infected patients and healthy controls. TCRdb recomputed calls from the 5' RACE reads with MiXCR, one row per CDR3 protein. Among 55,000 to 70,000 distinct CDR3 sequences listed, roughly 21% were seen once. Sequenced sample: CD4+ T cells from blood. These receptors all come from a human donor in good health. The CDR3 runs from the conserved cysteine through the conserved F or W. D genes are given only for firm matches. Clone sizes are shown as once, few, many, or a class for an expanded clone.

d_gene: TRBD2
v_gene: TRBV5-5
j_gene: TRBJ2-3
abundance: few
CDR3nt: TGTGCCAGCAGCGTTCCTAGCGGGAGCACAGATACGCAGTATTTT
CDR3aa: CASSVPSGSTDTQYF

d_gene: -
v_gene: TRBV12-3/TRBV12-4
j_gene: TRBJ1-3
abundance: many
CDR3nt: TGTGCCAGCAGTTTACCACCTGGAAACACCATATATTTT
CDR3aa: CASSLPPGNTIYF

d_gene: TRBD2
v_gene: TRBV29-1
j_gene: TRBJ2-1
abundance: many
CDR3nt: TGCAGCGTTGCTGCGGGAGGGCTCTCCAATGAGCAGTTCTTC
CDR3aa: CSVAAGGLSNEQFF

d_gene: -
v_gene: TRBV4-3
j_gene: TRBJ2-6
abundance: many
CDR3nt: TGCGCCAGCAGCCAAGATAGGGGAAGCTCTGGGGCCAACGTCCTGACTTTC
CDR3aa: CASSQDRGSSGANVLTF

d_gene: TRBD1
v_gene: TRBV5-5
j_gene: TRBJ1-1
abundance: few
CDR3nt: TGTGCCAGCAGCTTGTTTGGGACAGGGATTATGAACACTGAAGCTTTCTTT
CDR3aa: CASSLFGTGIMNTEAFF

d_gene: TRBD1
v_gene: TRBV27
j_gene: TRBJ2-3
abundance: few
CDR3nt: TGTGCCAGCAGAGGAGGACAGGGCTCAGATACGCAGTATTTT
CDR3aa: CASRGGQGSDTQYF

d_gene: TRBD2
v_gene: TRBV7-9
j_gene: TRBJ2-7
abundance: few
CDR3nt: TGTGCCAGCAGCTCTGGGGAGCGGGGGGTCCCGTACTTC
CDR3aa: CASSSGERGVPYF

d_gene: -
v_gene: TRBV7-9
j_gene: TRBJ2-5
abundance: few
CDR3nt: TGTGCCACCAGTCCGGGCAGAGAAGAGACCCAGTACTTC
CDR3aa: CATSPGREETQYF

d_gene: TRBD2
v_gene: TRBV3-1
j_gene: TRBJ2-5
abundance: few
CDR3nt: TGTGCCAGCAGCCGCGGGACTAGCATGGTCCAAGAGACCCAGTACTTC
CDR3aa: CASSRGTSMVQETQYF

d_gene: -
v_gene: TRBV2
j_gene: TRBJ1-3
abundance: few
CDR3nt: TGTGCCAGCAGTGAACAGGGCCCTGGAAACACCATATATTTT
CDR3aa: CASSEQGPGNTIYF